This entry lists 32 T cell receptor beta chains sequenced from one sample in a study of siplizumab effects on memory and regulatory T cells. TCRdb keeps only in-frame clones here, not all; method: immunoSEQ multiplex PCR. The repertoire holds some 97,000 clones, about 90% seen once, with roughly 2.7% in the top ten. Sequenced sample: CD4+ T cells sorted from blood. The source of these receptors is a human donor in good health. Some clones in this sample may be carry-over from other donors' samples.

The J gene is TRBJ2-5, the V gene TRBV28, with TRBD1 matching over 9 bases. Germline CDR1 MDHEN, CDR2 SYDVKM. The trim removed 5 bases at V and 4 bases at J, leaving 8 bases unmatched. This CDR3 contains 15 residues. CDR3: CASSPVGTGTETQYF. The CDR3 nucleotides are TGTGCCAGCAGTCCTGTAGGGACAGGGACAGAGACCCAGTACTTC.

V usage is TRBV2 and J usage is TRBJ1-1; D ambiguous. Looked up from germline, CDR1 is SNHLY and CDR2 is FYNNEI. CDR3 length equals 12 residues. V shed 6 bases and J shed 0 bases, with 5 bases lying between them. The CDR3 reads CASRLVNTEAFF. Here the CDR3 DNA reads TGTGCCAGCAGGCTGGTGAACACTGAAGCTTTCTTT.

The J gene is TRBJ2-7, the V gene TRBV2; TRBD2 matches at 13 bases. CDR3 size: 13 residues. Germline CDR1 reads SNHLY; CDR2 reads FYNNEI. Trimming took 8 bases from V and 6 from J; bases not matched to a gene: 4. The CDR3 loop is CASGLAGAGEQYF. CDR3 DNA: TGTGCCAGCGGACTAGCGGGAGCTGGCGAGCAGTACTTC.

This chain uses TRBV5-1 with TRBJ2-1; 11 bases agree with TRBD2. The V gene's germline CDR1 is SGHRS and CDR2 YFSETQ. J was trimmed by 6 bases and V by 1 base; bases with no gene match: 6. This CDR3 spans 16 amino acids. CDR3 region: CASSLRSGTSGNEQFF. CDR3 sequence (DNA): TGCGCCAGCAGCTTGAGGTCCGGGACTAGCGGCAATGAGCAGTTCTTC. The full variable domain, its missing parts supplied by reference TRBV5-1 and TRBJ2-1, is KAGVTQTPRYLIKTRGQQVTLSCSPISGHRSVSWYQQTPGQGLQFLFEYFSETQRNKGNFPGRFSGRQFSNSRSEMNVSTLELGDSALYLCASSLRSGTSGNEQFFGPGTRLTVL.

V usage is TRBV5-6 and J usage is TRBJ1-1; TRBD1 agrees at 9 bases. The CDR3 is made up of 15 amino acids. Germline V lookup: CDR1 SGHDT, CDR2 YYEEEE. After removal of 1 base from V and 0 bases from J, the junction contained 1 base not matched to a gene. CDR3 amino acids: CASSLTGGLNTEAFF. The CDR3 nucleotides are TGTGCCAGCAGCTTGACAGGGGGCTTGAACACTGAAGCTTTCTTT.

The rearrangement joins TRBV5-4 to TRBJ1-4; the D gene is possibly TRBD1 (6 bases). Trimming left V 4 bases short and J 3 bases short, with 13 bases between. Germline CDR1 is SGHNT and CDR2 is YYREEE (reference sequence). The CDR3 length is 15 residues. This chain's CDR3 is CASSLTGPPNEKLFF. CDR3 coding DNA: TGTGCCAGCAGCCTCACAGGGCCGCCTAATGAAAAACTGTTTTTT.

The rearrangement joins TRBV5-1 to TRBJ2-2; 9 nucleotides agree with TRBD2. This CDR3 spans 16 amino acids. V shed 4 bases and J 1 base; nucleotides not matched to a gene: 5. Germline values: CDR1 SGHRS, CDR2 YFSETQ. The CDR3 protein is CASSKREDLNTGELFF. The CDR3 bases are TGCGCCAGCAGCAAGCGGGAGGACCTGAACACCGGGGAGCTGTTTTTT.

CDR3 in amino acids: CAISPGTGSYEQYF. As DNA, the CDR3 is TGTGCCATCAGTCCCGGGACAGGGTCCTACGAGCAGTACTTC. The V gene is TRBV10-3, the J gene TRBJ2-7; 9 bases line up with TRBD1. Unmatched junction bases numbered 3, after V lost 5 bases and J lost 1 base. CDR1 and CDR2 from the germline V gene are ENHRY and SYGVKD. The CDR3 is 14 amino acids.

This clone has just a few counts. The chain uses TRBV5-5 and TRBJ2-2; D unclear. Germline V gene lookup returns CDR1 SGHKS and CDR2 YYEKEE (reference sequence). CDR3 length equals 14 residues. V shed 0 bases and J shed 7 bases, with 10 bases lying between them. The CDR3 region has the DNA TGTGCCAGCAGCTTGGGCGGTTCGATCGGGGAGCTGTTTTTT. It yields the protein CASSLGGSIGELFF.

The chain combines TRBV7-3 with TRBJ2-1; 8 bases agree with TRBD1. Germline CDR1 is SGHTA and CDR2 is FQGTGA. The CDR3 contains 16 residues. V lost 5 bases, J lost 2 bases, and 8 bases stayed unmatched. In DNA, the CDR3 is TGTGCCAGCAGCAAGCAGGGGGCTAGGGCCTACAATGAGCAGTTCTTC. This encodes CASSKQGARAYNEQFF.

The chain's CDR3 is CASSQDWTFYEQYF. As DNA, the CDR3 is TGCGCCAGCAGCCAAGATTGGACCTTTTACGAGCAGTACTTC. The rearrangement links TRBV4-1 to TRBJ2-7, with D uncertain. The CDR3 contains 14 residues. Between the trimmed V and J ends, which lost 0 bases and 4 bases, there was a span of 10 bases. In germline, CDR1 is MGHRA, CDR2 YSYEKL.

CDR3 residues: CASTPSGAPYEQYF. The CDR3 nucleotides are TGCGCCAGCACCCCTAGCGGGGCCCCTTACGAGCAGTACTTC. J is TRBJ2-7 and V is TRBV5-1; TRBD2 agrees at 9 bases. Per the germline V gene, CDR1 is SGHRS and CDR2 is YFSETQ. The CDR3 loop spans 14 amino acids. With 6 bases clipped from V and 4 bases from J, the junction kept 8 bases outside the gene matches.

The chain recombines TRBV7-9 with TRBJ2-3, with D hard to call. V was shortened by 5 bases and J by 6 bases, with 9 bases between the two germline ends. The CDR3 is 12 amino acids. CDR1 is SEHNR, CDR2 FQNEAQ, per germline (reference sequence). In DNA, the CDR3 is TGTGCCAGCAGCCGGACCTTGGATACGCAGTATTTT. Translation gives CASSRTLDTQYF.

The chain carries TRBV27 and TRBJ2-1, with 7 bases that match TRBD1. This CDR3 is 16 amino acids long. J was trimmed by 12 bases and V by 4 bases; bases with no gene match: 18. In germline, CDR1 is MNHEY, CDR2 SMNVEV (reference sequence). CDR3: CASSSPDREGDRGQFF. CDR3 sequence (DNA): TGTGCCAGCAGTTCGCCAGACAGGGAAGGAGACCGTGGGCAGTTCTTC.

V usage is TRBV10-2 and J usage is TRBJ2-7, with 11 bases that match TRBD1. There are 14 residues in the CDR3. With V trimmed by 7 bases and J by 3 bases, 5 bases remained unmatched. Germline V gives CDR1 WSHSY, CDR2 SAAADI. CDR3 protein: CASTGTGGFYEQYF. As DNA, the CDR3 is TGCGCCAGCACTGGGACAGGGGGTTTCTACGAGCAGTACTTC.

This clone has only one observation. At one of its ends the junction is not consistent with the germline gene, which may arise from a read error. The chain links TRBV19 to TRBJ2-1, with 7 bases that match TRBD1. The CDR3 sequence is 16 residues long. The V gene's germline CDR1 is LNHDA and CDR2 SQIVND (reference sequence). The CDR3 DNA sequence: TGTGCCAGTAGTATTAGGGGCAGGGGGAACTACAATGAACAGTTCTTC. It translates to CASSIRGRGNYNEQFF.

This rearrangement joins TRBV5-1 to TRBJ2-1; D is ambiguous. This CDR3 is 16 amino acids long. V was shortened by 4 bases and J by 8 bases, with 22 bases between the two germline ends. Germline CDR1 SGHRS, CDR2 YFSETQ. Written as DNA, the CDR3 is TGCGCCAGCAGCCTGAGCCCTGCCCCCTCGGTCCATGAGCAGTTCTTC. This sequence encodes CASSLSPAPSVHEQFF. Looking up the rest from reference TRBV5-1 and TRBJ2-1 gives the full variable domain: KAGVTQTPRYLIKTRGQQVTLSCSPISGHRSVSWYQQTPGQGLQFLFEYFSETQRNKGNFPGRFSGRQFSNSRSEMNVSTLELGDSALYLCASSLSPAPSVHEQFFGPGTRLTVL.

The chain uses TRBV21-1 and TRBJ1-5; TRBD1 reflects the table's D call only, with no check against the DNA. TRBV21-1 is termed a pseudogene. The CDR3 contains 15 residues. Here the CDR3 reads CASSKVFVGAQPQHF. The CDR3 DNA sequence: TGTGCCAGCAGCAAAGTATTCGTTGGGGCACAGCCCCAGCATTTT.

The rearrangement joins TRBV6-1 to TRBJ2-5; D gene ambiguous. Germline CDR1 MNHNS, CDR2 SASEGT. CDR3 size: 12 residues. V lost 8 bases and J lost 5, with 12 bases in between. The CDR3 here is CASDDIRETQYF. Here the CDR3 DNA reads TGTGCCAGCGACGATATTAGGGAGACCCAGTACTTC.

V and J are TRBV5-4 and TRBJ2-7, with D perhaps TRBD2 (7 bases). CDR1 SGHNT and CDR2 YYREEE come from the germline V gene (reference sequence). V lost 4 bases and J 3 bases, leaving 32 bases between the germline ends. The CDR3 consists of 20 residues. DNA for the CDR3: TGTGCCAGCAGCCGAGCTTGGCGGACCAGAGGGGGGGCGGCGAACTACGAGCAGTACTTC. Protein product: CASSRAWRTRGGAANYEQYF.

The rearrangement joins TRBV29-1 to TRBJ2-7; 9 nucleotides align to TRBD2. The CDR3 runs 15 residues. Germline values: CDR1 SQVTM, CDR2 ANQGSEA. Losses at the gene ends were 5 bases for V and 2 bases for J; bases not matched to a gene: 10. CDR3 region: CSVRQAGGFTYEQYF. The CDR3 bases are TGCAGCGTTCGCCAAGCGGGGGGCTTTACCTACGAGCAGTACTTC.

V usage is TRBV5-1 and J usage is TRBJ2-3; 8 positions match TRBD2. With 0 bases clipped from V and 5 bases from J, the junction kept 5 bases outside the gene matches. The CDR3 sequence is 15 residues long. Germline CDR1 SGHRS, CDR2 YFSETQ. The CDR3 bases are TGCGCCAGCAGCTTGGCGGGGACTAGGGGAGATACGCAGTATTTT. Protein: CASSLAGTRGDTQYF.

The chain is built from TRBV23-1 and TRBJ2-4; 7 nucleotides agree with TRBD1. Being an ORF, TRBV23-1 has a function that is uncertain. This CDR3 contains 17 residues. Germline trimming cut 0 bases from V and 2 bases from J; bases unmatched to any gene: 7. The CDR3 nucleotides are TGCGCCAGCAGTCAATCTTTCACAGGGGTTCCCAAAAACATTCAGTACTTC. It translates to CASSQSFTGVPKNIQYF.

The chain is built from TRBV28 and TRBJ1-4; D perhaps matches TRBD1 (5 bases). Germline CDR1 MDHEN, CDR2 SYDVKM. The CDR3 runs to 13 residues. V was trimmed by 6 bases and J by 7 bases, leaving 12 bases between them. The CDR3, as DNA: TGTGCCAGCAGCCTCGGGGGTGGTGAAAAACTGTTTTTT. It is translated as CASSLGGGEKLFF.

The chain combines TRBV10-1 with TRBJ2-3; maybe TRBD2 (5 bases). Per the germline V gene, CDR1 is WNHNN and CDR2 is SYGVQD (reference sequence). V was clipped by 5 bases and J by 2 bases, with 11 bases between them. This CDR3 has 14 residues. CDR3 amino acids: CASSPSRFTDTQYF. The CDR3 DNA is TGCGCCAGCAGTCCTAGCAGATTCACAGATACGCAGTATTTT.

The chain joins TRBV30 to TRBJ1-3; maybe TRBD1 (6 bases). V was cut by 0 bases and J by 2 bases, with 8 bases left in between. The CDR3 consists of 14 residues. Germline CDR1 reads GTSNPN; CDR2 reads SVGIG (reference sequence). CDR3: CAWSVPGAGNTIYF. The DNA of the CDR3 is TGTGCCTGGAGTGTACCAGGGGCTGGAAACACCATATATTTT.

The rearrangement joins TRBV6-5 to TRBJ2-3; unclear D gene. Trimming stripped 0 bases from V and 2 bases from J, with 9 bases between. The germline V gene has CDR1 MNHEY and CDR2 SVGAGI. CDR3 length: 15 amino acids. DNA for the CDR3: TGTGCCAGCAGTTACTCGGACCCAATCACAGATACGCAGTATTTT. Translated: CASSYSDPITDTQYF.

Remarks on this clone: Distinct nucleotide sequences in the sample also encode this CDR3. The chain carries TRBV13 and TRBJ2-5; 7 positions agree with TRBD2. The junction had 11 bases not matched to a gene; V was cut back by 5 bases and J by 5 bases. Germline V lookup: CDR1 PRHDT, CDR2 FYEKMQ (reference sequence). The CDR3 has 15 residues. CDR3 residues: CASSGEGRGTETQYF. In DNA, the CDR3 is TGTGCCAGCAGCGGGGAGGGGCGGGGGACCGAGACCCAGTACTTC.

V is TRBV19 and J is TRBJ1-1, with D perhaps TRBD1 (6 bases). Germline loops: CDR1 LNHDA, CDR2 SQIVND (reference sequence). The V gene lost 3 bases and the J gene lost 0 bases, with 17 bases spanning the gap. The CDR3 runs to 17 residues. Here the CDR3 DNA reads TGTGCCAGTAGTATCTTGCCAGGGGATGAACTGAACACTGAAGCTTTCTTT. As protein: CASSILPGDELNTEAFF.

As to this clone: At the DNA level, this CDR3 is encoded by other sequences in the same sample as well. This chain joins TRBV4-1 and TRBJ2-5; 7 nucleotides line up with TRBD1. Germline CDR1 reads MGHRA; CDR2 reads YSYEKL. With V trimmed by 3 bases and J by 2 bases, 3 bases remained unmatched. The CDR3 runs to 14 residues. Written as DNA, the CDR3 is TGCGCCAGCAGCCACGACAGGGAGCAAGAGACCCAGTACTTC. Protein: CASSHDREQETQYF.

V gene TRBV5-1 combines with J gene TRBJ1-3; 9 nucleotides match TRBD1. Trimming at V came to 0 bases and at J to 3 bases, leaving 7 bases not matched to a gene. There are 17 residues in the CDR3. The germline gives CDR1 SGHRS, CDR2 YFSETQ. The CDR3 sequence is CASSLGYRGQGGNTIYF. The DNA for the CDR3 is TGCGCCAGCAGCTTGGGTTACAGGGGGCAAGGTGGAAACACCATATATTTT.

The rearrangement links TRBV11-3 to TRBJ2-1; D might be TRBD2 (5 bases). CDR1 is SGHNT, CDR2 YENEEA, per germline. Trimming took off 2 bases at V and 4 bases at J, with 15 bases between the two ends. The length of the CDR3 is 16 residues. DNA for the CDR3: TGTGCCAGCAGCTTATGTCTAGCCTTTCATTACAATGAGCAGTTCTTC. Protein: CASSLCLAFHYNEQFF.